Below, 29 T cell receptor beta chains from the same sample are listed, as sequenced in a study of T cell responses to AZD1222 COVID-19 vaccine. Repertoires were generated with immunoSEQ multiplex PCR, while TCRdb's copy carries only in-frame clones and drops some. The sample shows about 140,000 clones, 90% to 95% of them seen only once. The specimen comprised peripheral blood, sampled 28 days after the second AZD1222 dose. The receptors stem from an adult who received the AZD1222 COVID-19 vaccine.

The gene calls are TRBV21-1 and TRBJ1-1. TRBV21-1 is marked as a pseudogene. This CDR3 spans 16 amino acids. CDR3 loop: CASSNFLAALGTEAFF. The CDR3 DNA is TGTGCCAGCAGCAATTTCCTTGCGGCACTGGGGACTGAAGCTTTCTTT.

The chain is built from TRBV29-1 and TRBJ1-1; 9 nucleotides align to TRBD1. This CDR3 comprises 13 residues. CDR1 is SQVTM, CDR2 ANQGSEA, per germline. V dropped 6 bases and J dropped 0; count of bases not matched to a gene: 2. The chain's CDR3 is CSVWDRVNTEAFF. The CDR3 region has the DNA TGCAGCGTCTGGGACAGGGTGAACACTGAAGCTTTCTTT.

This clone was recorded once. The chain is built from TRBV29-1 and TRBJ1-5; 10 bases fit TRBD1. The CDR3 sequence is 13 residues long. Germline V gene lookup returns CDR1 SQVTM and CDR2 ANQGSEA. J gave up 9 bases and V 6 bases, and 8 bases lay outside the gene matches. The CDR3 loop reads CSVRGTGDGPQHF. For the CDR3, the DNA is TGCAGCGTCAGAGGGACAGGGGACGGGCCCCAGCATTTT.

This rearrangement joins TRBV7-9 to TRBJ1-1; D call uncertain. The CDR3 loop spans 11 amino acids. Germline V gene data show CDR1 as SEHNR and CDR2 as FQNEAQ (reference sequence). Trimming removed 8 bases at V and 4 bases at J, with 8 bases between. The CDR3 region has the DNA TGTGCCAGCGCCCTTGGCACTGAAGCTTTCTTT. It codes for CASALGTEAFF.

The V call is TRBV13, the J call TRBJ1-6, with D perhaps TRBD1 (6 bases). V shed 2 bases and J shed 6 bases, with 8 bases lying between them. The CDR3 is made up of 14 amino acids. Germline values: CDR1 PRHDT, CDR2 FYEKMQ (reference sequence). The CDR3 protein is CASSLYRANSPLHF. CDR3 DNA sequence: TGTGCCAGCAGCTTATACAGGGCTAATTCACCCCTCCACTTT.

This chain uses TRBV7-8 with TRBJ1-3; no clear D gene. The CDR3 runs 14 residues. Per the germline V gene, CDR1 is SGHVS and CDR2 is FQNEAQ. V was pared by 3 bases and J by 0 bases, with 6 bases between. CDR3: CASSFRSSGNTIYF. In nucleotides, the CDR3 is TGTGCCAGCAGCTTTAGGAGCTCTGGAAACACCATATATTTT. The variable domain in full, with the rest retrieved from reference TRBV7-8 and TRBJ1-3, is GAGVSQSPRYKVAKRGQDVALRCDPISGHVSLFWYQQALGQGPEFLTYFQNEAQLDKSGLPSDRFFAERPEGSVSTLKIQRTQQEDSAVYLCASSFRSSGNTIYFGEGSWLTVV.

The V and J genes are TRBV5-1 and TRBJ2-3; unclear D gene. Germline V gene sequence: CDR1 SGHRS, CDR2 YFSETQ. The ends were cut back, 0 bases at V and 5 bases at J, with 13 bases in the middle. The CDR3 covers 15 residues. CDR3 nucleotide sequence: TGCGCCAGCAGCTTGGGAGTAGATATAGTAGATACGCAGTATTTT. Translated: CASSLGVDIVDTQYF.

The chain carries TRBV5-1 and TRBJ2-2, with D tentatively TRBD1 or TRBD2 (6 bases each). This CDR3 is 16 amino acids long. The germline V and J ends were trimmed by 3 bases and 10 bases, with 22 bases remaining between them. Looked up from germline, CDR1 is SGHRS and CDR2 is YFSETQ. In DNA, the CDR3 is TGCGCCAGCAGCTCGCACCGGGACTCCCACAGGGAGGAGCTGTTTTTT. Residues: CASSSHRDSHREELFF.

The chain uses TRBV10-3 and TRBJ1-5; D not certain. The CDR3 loop spans 14 amino acids. CDR1 is ENHRY and CDR2 is SYGVKD in the germline V gene. V lost 10 bases to trimming and J lost 1 base, with 14 bases between them. The CDR3 region is CATPGRWSNQPQHF. The CDR3 nucleotides are TGTGCCACCCCCGGACGGTGGAGCAATCAGCCCCAGCATTTT.

The rearrangement joins TRBV7-2 to TRBJ1-1; a weak D match, TRBD1 (5 bases). The germline V gene has CDR1 SGHTA and CDR2 FQGNSA. This CDR3 contains 13 residues. The ends were cut back, 7 bases at V and 6 bases at J, with 15 bases in the middle. CDR3 coding DNA: TGTGCCAGCACCCAAGGGCAGGGCGCTGAAGCTTTCTTT. It encodes CASTQGQGAEAFF.

The gene calls are TRBV27 and TRBJ1-2; D may be TRBD1 (5 bases). CDR1 is MNHEY and CDR2 is SMNVEV in the germline V gene (reference sequence). Trimming removed 8 bases at V and 2 bases at J, with 15 bases between. CDR3 length equals 14 residues. In nucleotides, the CDR3 is TGTGCCAGCCAGACTAGGGGCGGGAACTATGGCTACACCTTC. Protein: CASQTRGGNYGYTF.

The chain uses TRBV28 and TRBJ2-3; 10 bases agree with TRBD1. Germline V gene lookup returns CDR1 MDHEN and CDR2 SYDVKM. J gave up 6 bases and V 5 bases, and 5 bases lay outside the gene matches. The CDR3 contains 14 residues. For the CDR3, the DNA is TGTGCCAGCAGTGTTGAGACAGGGGGCGATACGCAGTATTTT. Encoded protein: CASSVETGGDTQYF.

The chain carries TRBV29-1 and TRBJ2-7; D is unresolved. This CDR3 is 12 amino acids long. Germline V CDR1 and CDR2: SQVTM, ANQGSEA. Trimming left V 1 base short and J 3 bases short, with 7 bases between. CDR3 coding DNA: TGCAGCGTTGAAGGGCGTAACTACGAGCAGTACTTC. Amino acids: CSVEGRNYEQYF.

This rearrangement joins TRBV29-1 to TRBJ2-7, with D possibly being TRBD1 or TRBD2 (6 bases each). Trimming shortened V by 0 bases and J by 5 bases, and 14 bases separated the two germline ends. Germline V gene lookup returns CDR1 SQVTM and CDR2 ANQGSEA. The CDR3 runs 14 residues. Here the CDR3 DNA reads TGCAGCGTTGAAGATGGCGGGACAATCCACGAGCAGTACTTC. This translates into CSVEDGGTIHEQYF.

The CDR3 coding sequence is TGTGCCAGCAGTTTTCAACGGACAGGGGGAACAGATACGCAGTATTTT. This translates into CASSFQRTGGTDTQYF. The gene calls are TRBV28 and TRBJ2-3, with TRBD1 identical over 10 bases. The junction had 6 bases not matched to a gene; V was cut back by 3 bases and J by 3 bases. CDR1 is MDHEN, CDR2 SYDVKM, per germline. The CDR3 extends over 16 amino acids.

The genes are TRBV11-2 and TRBJ1-5; D is unclear. Per germline, CDR1 SGHAT and CDR2 FQNNGV. This CDR3 is built from 18 residues. V gave up 5 bases and J gave up 3 bases, with 23 bases separating them. CDR3 DNA sequence: TGTGCCAGCAGCGTCTTCCTGGGTAGGGAGAATATCAATCAGCCCCAGCATTTT. It yields the protein CASSVFLGRENINQPQHF.

The chain uses TRBV19 and TRBJ1-2; D remains unclear. Looked up from germline, CDR1 is LNHDA and CDR2 is SQIVND (reference sequence). Trimming stripped 9 bases from V and 4 bases from J, with 15 bases between. There are 13 residues in the CDR3. CDR3 coding DNA: TGTGCCAGCCTACCGGGTCCCACCTATGGCTACACCTTC. Translated, it gives CASLPGPTYGYTF.

This clone appeared once. V and J are TRBV5-4 and TRBJ2-3, with 10 bases identical to TRBD1. The CDR3 is 16 residues long. Unmatched junction bases numbered 8, after V lost 3 bases and J lost 4 bases. Germline-derived CDR1 and CDR2 are SGHNT and YYREEE (reference sequence). CDR3 region: CASSSRDRGGADTQYF. CDR3 sequence (DNA): TGTGCCAGCAGCTCTCGGGACAGGGGAGGGGCAGATACGCAGTATTTT.

The V gene is TRBV5-8, the J gene TRBJ1-1, with D unresolved. Germline CDR1 is SGHTS and CDR2 is YDEGEE. Trimming pared 4 bases from V and 3 bases from J, leaving 7 bases between. CDR3 length: 12 amino acids. The CDR3 nucleotides are TGTGCCAGCAGCAACATAGACACTGAAGCTTTCTTT. Translated: CASSNIDTEAFF.

A single count supports this clone. The V and J genes are TRBV23-1 and TRBJ1-1; D may be TRBD1 (6 bases). TRBV23-1 has ORF status, its function being uncertain. V was cut by 4 bases and J by 1 base, with 19 bases left in between. This CDR3 is 17 amino acids long. CDR3 coding DNA: TGCGCCAGCAGTCTGCGACAGGACTACTTAGAGAACACTGAAGCTTTCTTT. It translates to CASSLRQDYLENTEAFF.

The chain carries TRBV28 and TRBJ1-5; D is uncertain. CDR1 MDHEN and CDR2 SYDVKM come from the germline V gene. Trimming stripped 5 bases from V and 5 bases from J, with 13 bases between. The CDR3 contains 14 residues. The CDR3 here is CASSVPGYYQPQHF. The CDR3 bases are TGTGCCAGCAGTGTCCCAGGCTACTATCAGCCCCAGCATTTT. The full variable domain, rest sourced from reference TRBV28 and TRBJ1-5, is DVKVTQSSRYLVKRTGEKVFLECVQDMDHENMFWYRQDPGLGLRLIYFSYDVKMKEKGDIPEGYSVSREKKERFSLILESASTNQTSMYLCASSVPGYYQPQHFGDGTRLSIL.

The genes are TRBV6-5 and TRBJ1-5; TRBD1 is a possible D gene (6 bases). Germline V lookup: CDR1 MNHEY, CDR2 SVGAGI. The V end lost 5 bases, the J end lost 7 bases, and 15 bases lay between the germline ends. The CDR3 loop spans 14 amino acids. CDR3 sequence: CASSPSGDGQPQHF. The CDR3 DNA sequence: TGTGCCAGCAGTCCTTCAGGGGATGGACAGCCCCAGCATTTT.

The chain uses TRBV7-8 and TRBJ1-2; D is unclear. Germline CDR1 is SGHVS and CDR2 is FQNEAQ. This CDR3 is built from 14 residues. V lost 5 bases to trimming and J lost 4 bases, with 14 bases between them. The CDR3, as DNA: TGTGCCAGCAGCCGACTATTCACGGGCTATGGCTACACCTTC. This codes for CASSRLFTGYGYTF.

The chain is built from TRBV28 and TRBJ2-1, with D possibly TRBD1 on 5 matching bases. CDR3 length: 17 residues. The ends were cut back, 4 bases at V and 4 bases at J, with 20 bases in the middle. Germline assignment: CDR1 MDHEN and CDR2 SYDVKM. CDR3 region: CASSWSNFEDSYNEQFF. In DNA form, the CDR3 reads TGTGCCAGCAGTTGGTCCAACTTCGAAGACAGTTACAATGAGCAGTTCTTC.

The chain uses TRBV18 and TRBJ2-3, with 7 bases matching TRBD2. With V trimmed by 3 bases and J by 1 base, 10 bases remained unmatched. The CDR3 has 17 residues. CDR1 and CDR2 (germline): KGHSH, LQKENI. This CDR3 is CASSPVTAGKRTDTQYF. The CDR3 DNA is TGTGCCAGCTCACCGGTTACAGCGGGGAAACGCACAGATACGCAGTATTTT.

The V gene is TRBV11-1, the J gene TRBJ2-7; D gene uncertain. V was pared by 5 bases and J by 0 bases, with 11 bases between. CDR1 and CDR2 (germline): SGHAT, FQDESV (reference sequence). This CDR3 region has 14 residues. CDR3 loop: CASSRVGNSYEQYF. CDR3 in DNA: TGTGCCAGCAGCCGGGTAGGGAACTCCTACGAGCAGTACTTC.

This chain links TRBV27 with TRBJ2-2; D is unclear. CDR1 is MNHEY, CDR2 SMNVEV, per germline (reference sequence). V gave up 1 base and J gave up 4 bases, with 7 bases separating them. CDR3 length equals 14 residues. CDR3 in amino acids: CASSLLASTGELFF. DNA for the CDR3: TGTGCCAGCAGTTTATTAGCAAGCACCGGGGAGCTGTTTTTT.

The chain joins TRBV19 to TRBJ1-1, with TRBD1 identical over 7 bases. The V gene's germline CDR1 is LNHDA and CDR2 SQIVND (reference sequence). This CDR3 has 15 amino acids. Unmatched junction bases numbered 9, after V lost 4 bases and J lost 4 bases. CDR3 region: CASSKRQGWGTEAFF. CDR3 coding DNA: TGTGCCAGTAGTAAGAGACAGGGTTGGGGCACTGAAGCTTTCTTT.

This sequence joins TRBV5-1 and TRBJ2-3; possibly TRBD2 for D (6 bases). V was clipped by 5 bases and J by 1 base, with 17 bases between them. The length of the CDR3 is 16 residues. Germline V gene sequence: CDR1 SGHRS, CDR2 YFSETQ. In nucleotides, the CDR3 is TGCGCCAGCAGACCGGGGGAACTAGCCCGCACAGATACGCAGTATTTT. It codes for CASRPGELARTDTQYF. The complete variable domain, with remaining parts taken from reference TRBV5-1 and TRBJ2-3, reads KAGVTQTPRYLIKTRGQQVTLSCSPISGHRSVSWYQQTPGQGLQFLFEYFSETQRNKGNFPGRFSGRQFSNSRSEMNVSTLELGDSALYLCASRPGELARTDTQYFGPGTRLTVL.